The clone carrying this TCR beta chain is called medium-sized based on its frequency. Its antigen is currently unknown. The CDR3 extends over 13 amino acids. The V gene's germline CDR1 is SQVTM and CDR2 ANQGSEA. 5' RACE that incorporated UMI labels was used to prepare the TRB cDNA libraries. For each CDR3 protein, TCRdb gives one entry from its re-call of the 5' RACE reads, without DNA. This table holds approximately 8,500 distinct CDR3 sequences. These data belong to a study of CXCR3-negative and CXCR3-positive naive CD8 T cells. Study-wide points: Surface CD5 looked about the same in the naive subsets, so the authors worked out TCR strength from TRB CDR3 properties. Similar TRBV-TRBJ usage characterized naive CXCR3-negative and CXCR3-positive cells; memory cells differed. Greater hydrophobicity was found in TRB CDR3s of CXCR3-positive naive cells than of CXCR3-negative naive cells.

The chain recombines TRBV29-1 with TRBJ1-1; TCRdb indicates TRBD1, and absent DNA this call remains unverified. The TCR sequence derives from a human donor in good health. Some clones in this sample may be carry-over from other donors' samples. The specimen was naive CXCR3- CD8+ T cells from blood. Subset denoted: CD45RO-CCR7+CD27+CD95- naive CD8+ T cells lacking CXCR3 (TNR3-). CDR3: CSVGPGTNTEAFF.